The rows below give T cell receptor beta chains drawn from one sample of a study of T-cell memory formation after mild COVID-19. TCRdb recomputed calls from the 5' RACE reads with MiXCR, one row per CDR3 protein. Of about 320,000 distinct CDR3 sequences in the sample, about 13% were seen once. Sequenced sample: PBMCs or a T cell subset sorted from them (not recorded which). The receptors here all came from a man in his late teens or twenties who had mild COVID-19 (a few samples of this study predate the infection). Cell type and time point are not known. The CDR3 runs from the conserved cysteine through the conserved F or W. A D gene is named only where the DNA matches it firmly. Clone size is shown for a subset of rows, as once, few, many or a class of expanded clone.

V gene	D gene	clone size	J gene	CDR3 protein	CDR3 DNA
TRBV6-5	.	few	TRBJ2-3	CASSYRPPDTQYF	TGTGCCAGCAGTTACCGCCCCCCAGATACGCAGTATTTT
TRBV7-8	.	.	TRBJ2-7	CASSVGRLSYEQYF	TGTGCCAGCAGCGTGGGACGGCTCTCCTACGAGCAGTACTTC
TRBV30	.	.	TRBJ1-4	CAWSRTATNEKLFF	TGTGCCTGGAGTCGGACAGCTACTAATGAAAAACTGTTTTTT
TRBV11-1	.	few	TRBJ2-2	CASHEGRYTGELFF	TGTGCCAGCCATGAAGGGCGATACACCGGGGAGCTGTTTTTT
TRBV7-9	.	many	TRBJ2-1	CASSFDNEQFF	TGTGCCAGCAGCTTCGACAATGAGCAGTTCTTC
TRBV6-2/TRBV6-3	.	.	TRBJ2-5	CASSYVRDQYF	TGTGCCAGCAGTTACGTGAGAGACCAGTACTTC
TRBV12-3/TRBV12-4	.	.	TRBJ2-7	CASRGTGTVTYEQYF	TGTGCCAGCAGAGGGACCGGGACGGTGACCTACGAGCAGTACTTC
TRBV5-8	TRBD1	.	TRBJ2-3	CASSLEGASTDTQYF	TGTGCCAGCAGCTTGGAGGGGGCTAGCACAGATACGCAGTATTTT
TRBV3-1	.	.	TRBJ1-6	CASSQNRDVKNSPLHF	TGTGCCAGCAGCCAAAACAGGGATGTCAAGAATTCACCCCTCCACTTT
TRBV5-1	.	few	TRBJ1-1	CASSLDRLEAFF	TGCGCCAGCAGCTTGGACCGACTTGAAGCTTTCTTT
TRBV20-1	TRBD1	.	TRBJ2-5	CSAPGTGETQYF	TGCAGTGCACCCGGGACAGGGGAGACCCAGTACTTC
TRBV14	TRBD2	few	TRBJ2-5	CASSGLVGETQYF	TGTGCCAGCAGCGGACTAGTGGGAGAGACCCAGTACTTC
TRBV12-3/TRBV12-4	TRBD2	.	TRBJ2-2	CASSLGTSGTGELFF	TGTGCCAGCAGTCTTGGGACTAGCGGCACCGGGGAGCTGTTTTTT
TRBV5-1	TRBD1	many	TRBJ2-2	CATFDRDRNTGELFF	TGCGCCACCTTTGACCGGGACAGGAACACCGGGGAGCTGTTTTTT
TRBV5-5	.	.	TRBJ2-4	CASRDSHGGQNIQYF	TGTGCCAGCCGCGATTCTCACGGGGGGCAAAACATTCAGTACTTC
TRBV5-4	.	.	TRBJ2-5	CASSLRGWEQETQYF	TGTGCCAGCAGCTTGAGAGGGTGGGAGCAAGAGACCCAGTACTTC
TRBV2	.	few	TRBJ1-5	CASSAGGLVKPQHF	TGTGCCAGCAGTGCCGGAGGGCTTGTGAAGCCCCAGCATTTT
TRBV7-2	.	.	TRBJ1-5	CASSLATGGAGQPQHF	TGTGCCAGCAGCTTAGCAACGGGGGGCGCGGGACAGCCCCAGCATTTT
TRBV27	.	.	TRBJ2-1	CASSFQGWNEQFF	TGTGCCAGCAGTTTTCAGGGATGGAATGAGCAGTTCTTC
TRBV5-1	TRBD1	few	TRBJ2-1	CASSQNTGDEQFF	TGCGCCAGCAGCCAGAACACAGGGGATGAGCAGTTCTTC
TRBV10-3	.	.	TRBJ1-6	CAAAGQYNSPLHF	TGTGCTGCCGCAGGACAGTATAATTCACCCCTCCACTTT
TRBV20-1	TRBD2	many	TRBJ2-5	CSARRRGGETQYF	TGCAGTGCTAGACGGCGGGGGGGAGAGACCCAGTACTTC
TRBV10-3	.	few	TRBJ2-1	CAISESVDSHNEQFF	TGTGCCATCAGTGAGTCCGTCGACAGCCACAATGAGCAGTTCTTC
TRBV7-9	.	many	TRBJ2-3	CASSTQMGDTQYF	TGTGCCAGCAGCACACAGATGGGGGATACGCAGTATTTT
TRBV6-2/TRBV6-3	TRBD2	.	TRBJ2-3	CASRERGGTDTQYF	TGTGCCAGCAGGGAGCGGGGAGGCACAGATACGCAGTATTTT
TRBV7-2	TRBD2	.	TRBJ2-3	CASSPGTMTDTQYF	TGTGCCAGCAGCCCCGGGACTATGACAGATACGCAGTATTTT
TRBV20-1	TRBD2	few	TRBJ2-1	CSALGLDSYNEQFF	TGCAGTGCACTTGGACTAGACTCCTACAATGAGCAGTTCTTC
TRBV5-1	.	many	TRBJ2-1	CASSFGGRGNNEQFF	TGCGCCAGCAGCTTCGGGGGCAGGGGTAACAATGAGCAGTTCTTC
TRBV6-1	.	.	TRBJ2-5	CASSITRGTQYF	TGTGCCAGCAGTATAACTCGCGGGACCCAGTACTTC
TRBV5-1	.	.	TRBJ2-2	CASGEGGSTGELFF	TGCGCCAGCGGCGAAGGTGGTTCCACCGGGGAGCTGTTTTTT
TRBV3-2	.	.	TRBJ2-7	CASSQLGEQYF	TGTGCCAGCAGCCAACTAGGGGAGCAGTACTTC
TRBV5-1	.	.	TRBJ2-6	CASSLGPGVGLANVLTF	TGCGCCAGCAGCTTGGGGCCAGGGGTGGGATTGGCCAACGTCCTGACTTTC
TRBV7-9	.	few	TRBJ1-1	CASSRGLDTEAFF	TGTGCCAGCAGCCGGGGGCTAGATACTGAAGCTTTCTTT
TRBV4-3	TRBD1	few	TRBJ2-6	CASSQEGRGRSGANVLTF	TGCGCCAGCAGCCAAGAAGGCAGGGGGCGTTCGGGGGCCAACGTCCTGACTTTC
TRBV4-3	.	few	TRBJ1-2	CASSQGSGDGYTF	TGCGCCAGCAGCCAAGGGTCAGGGGATGGCTACACCTTC
TRBV15	.	.	TRBJ2-7	CATSTPGGLREQYF	TGTGCCACCAGCACCCCTGGGGGACTTCGGGAGCAGTACTTC
TRBV5-1	TRBD1	many	TRBJ2-3	CASSFGDRDMDTQYF	TGCGCCAGCAGCTTTGGGGACAGGGACATGGATACGCAGTATTTT
TRBV3-1	TRBD1	few	TRBJ1-1	CASSDRGLTEAFF	TGTGCCAGCAGCGACAGGGGTTTGACTGAAGCTTTCTTT
TRBV27	.	.	TRBJ2-7	CASSTGGSEQYF	TGTGCCAGCAGCACCGGGGGTTCCGAGCAGTACTTC
TRBV29-1	TRBD2	few	TRBJ2-3	CSVGSIAGGTDTQYF	TGCAGCGTGGGCTCTATAGCGGGGGGTACAGATACGCAGTATTTT
TRBV20-1	.	.	TRBJ2-4	CSARAIGILLQESLAKNIQYF	TGCAGTGCTAGAGCCATCGGAATTCTTTTACAGGAGAGCCTAGCCAAAAACATTCAGTACTTC
TRBV5-1	.	.	TRBJ2-6	CASSLEAPGHRSSGANVLTF	TGCGCCAGCAGCTTGGAAGCGCCGGGACACCGAAGCTCGGGGGCCAACGTCCTGACTTTC
TRBV28	TRBD2	.	TRBJ2-1	CASSELAGGFNEQFF	TGTGCCAGCAGTGAACTAGCGGGGGGGTTCAATGAGCAGTTCTTC
TRBV7-6	.	.	TRBJ2-3	CASSLVVAATSTDTQYF	TGTGCCAGCAGCTTAGTAGTGGCGGCAACTAGCACAGATACGCAGTATTTT
TRBV6-2/TRBV6-3	TRBD2	.	TRBJ2-7	CASINPLAGGAHEQYF	TGTGCCAGCATCAACCCCTTAGCGGGGGGGGCCCACGAGCAGTACTTC